This T cell receptor (beta chain) was sequenced in a study of CD8 T cells in ankylosing spondylitis (dated by TCRdb to about 2017). A note on the overall study: The study profiled T cell receptor beta repertoires in healthy donors and ankylosing spondylitis patients to find disease-linked TCR variants. Samples of peripheral blood were taken, and for ankylosing spondylitis patients, synovial fluid was collected as well. The whole study cohort included over a hundred healthy donors and 20 to 25 ankylosing spondylitis patients. What the work shows at the level of the full study, not this receptor alone: Significant enrichment of the disease-linked clones was reported in matched synovial fluid samples from ankylosing spondylitis patients. The disease-linked clones showed a CD8+ phenotype and occurred at relatively low frequencies in peripheral blood. Some TCR beta motif variants had previously been reported in synovial fluid and blood of reactive arthritis patients, which suggested common disease-initiation mechanisms. A TCR beta motif made up of under ten highly homologous amino acid variants appeared to be characteristic of blood from ankylosing spondylitis patients.

V loses 3 bases, J loses 0 bases, and the germline ends lie 10 bases apart. As encoded in the germline V gene (reference sequence), CDR1 is SGHKS while CDR2 is YYEKEE. From its cysteine to its phenylalanine, the CDR3 spans 15 amino acids. CDR3 DNA is the only sequence kept; it has 45 bases, read in frame from the first base. The data were produced on an Illumina HiSeq 2500. Quantitative 5'-RACE with molecular barcodes was used to prepare TCR beta libraries. In the authors' own workflow: To identify disease-linked TCR variants, a new computational method was used, one built on a probabilistic model of VDJ rearrangement. TCRdb redid the processing of the public reads, applying fastp at Q25 and MiXCR, and retained in-frame beta chains. Rows are unified per CDR3 protein, each entry keeping the most common DNA and genes. It is TCRdb's table, rather than the study itself, that gives the V and J calls and clone size. The sample records 150,000 or so distinct CDR3 sequences, about 16% of which are singletons. Clones ranked in the top ten supply about 7.8% of the sample.

Of note for this clonotype: The specificity of this receptor is unknown. No base quality values were provided; no much bigger clone lies one nucleotide off.

The source of this sequence is a male donor with ankylosing spondylitis or in good health (not recorded which). The specimen was blood, either unsorted or a sorted T cell fraction (not recorded which). The sequence links TRBV5-5 to TRBJ2-1; no D gene can be assigned with confidence. The CDR3 protein is CASSWDVGSYNEQFF. The nucleotide sequence reads TGTGCCAGCAGCTGGGATGTGGGCTCCTACAATGAGCAGTTCTTC.